One sample yielded the 4 T cell receptor beta chains listed below, sequenced in a study of CD8 T cells in Susac syndrome. Reverse transcription of roughly 0.5 to 1 ug RNA was carried out with random hexamers. In TCRdb, the immunoSEQ multiplex PCR reads were re-called with MiXCR into one record per CDR3 protein. The sample yields about 160,000 distinct CDR3 sequences, about 94% seen once. Sequencing was done on a sample of CD4+ T cells from PBMCs. The receptor source for this set is a human donor in good health.

CDR3 sequence: CSARIDGNYGYTF. The CDR3 bases are TGCAGTGCTAGAATCGACGGAAACTATGGCTACACCTTC. The chain is built from TRBV20-1 and TRBJ1-2; the D is unclear. Germline-derived CDR1 and CDR2 are DFQATT and SNEGSKA (reference sequence). The CDR3 has 13 residues. Trimming took 2 bases from V and 2 from J, leaving 9 bases between them.

The chain links TRBV20-1 to TRBJ1-5; possible D gene TRBD1, 6 bases. The CDR3 runs 15 residues. Germline V CDR1 and CDR2: DFQATT, SNEGSKA (reference sequence). The V and J ends lost 0 bases and 10 bases respectively, with 19 bases between them. The CDR3 is CSARDPQGLQGPQHF. The CDR3, as DNA: TGCAGTGCTAGAGATCCTCAGGGCCTACAGGGCCCCCAGCATTTT.

A few counts support this clonotype. The chain recombines TRBV9 with TRBJ2-1; 10 positions match TRBD2. Germline V lookup: CDR1 SGDLS, CDR2 YYNGEE. Unmatched junction bases numbered 4, after V lost 3 bases and J lost 4 bases. The CDR3 runs 15 residues. The DNA of the CDR3 is TGTGCCAGCAGCGCTGGACTAGCGGATTACAATGAGCAGTTCTTC. Translated: CASSAGLADYNEQFF.

The CDR3 DNA is TGCAGTGCTAGAGGGGGACAAACTAATGAAAAACTGTTTTTT. It yields the protein CSARGGQTNEKLFF. This chain connects TRBV20-1 to TRBJ1-4; D is perhaps TRBD1 (6 bases). Per germline, CDR1 DFQATT and CDR2 SNEGSKA (reference sequence). The CDR3 loop spans 14 amino acids. The V end was cut by 1 base, the J end by 1 base, with 7 bases between.